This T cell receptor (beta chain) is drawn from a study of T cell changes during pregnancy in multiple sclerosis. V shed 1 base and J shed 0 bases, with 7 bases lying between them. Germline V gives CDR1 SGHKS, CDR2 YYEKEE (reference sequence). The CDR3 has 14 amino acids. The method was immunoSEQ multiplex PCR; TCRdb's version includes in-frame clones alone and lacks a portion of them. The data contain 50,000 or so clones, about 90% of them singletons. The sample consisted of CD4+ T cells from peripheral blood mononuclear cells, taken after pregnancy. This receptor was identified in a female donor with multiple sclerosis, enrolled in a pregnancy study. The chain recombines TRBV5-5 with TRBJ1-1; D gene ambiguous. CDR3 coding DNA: TGTGCCAGCAGCTTGTTGCAGGTGAACACTGAAGCTTTCTTT. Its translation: CASSLLQVNTEAFF. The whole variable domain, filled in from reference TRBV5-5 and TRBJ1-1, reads DAGVTQSPTHLIKTRGQQVTLRCSPISGHKSVSWYQQVLGQGPQFIFQYYEKEERGRGNFPDRFSARQFPNYSSELNVNALLLGDSALYLCASSLLQVNTEAFFGQGTRLTVV.